A single sample is the source of the 10 T cell receptor beta chains below, sequenced in a study of blood T cell repertoires in COVID-19. TCRdb's table, derived via immunoSEQ multiplex PCR, lists solely in-frame clones and lacks some. The top ten clones hold roughly 12% of a sample with 200,000 to 300,000 clones, roughly four fifths of them seen once. The sequencing input was peripheral blood. Receptors originate from a woman aged 55-69 years with active or convalescent COVID-19.

The table lists this clone with a few counts. This rearrangement joins TRBV7-9 to TRBJ1-4; perhaps TRBD1 as D (6 bases). Germline lookup yields CDR1 SEHNR and CDR2 FQNEAQ (reference sequence). The CDR3 has 15 residues. Trimming cost V 5 bases and J 0 bases, with 10 bases left between them. The CDR3 protein is CASSARQATNEKLFF. CDR3 coding DNA: TGTGCCAGCAGCGCACGACAGGCAACTAATGAAAAACTGTTTTTT.

The gene calls are TRBV10-3 and TRBJ1-6, with D tentatively TRBD1 (6 bases). The germline V gene encodes CDR1 ENHRY and CDR2 SYGVKD. This CDR3 spans 14 amino acids. Trimming stripped 6 bases from V and 7 bases from J, with 13 bases between. As DNA, the CDR3 is TGTGCCATCAGCGAACAGGGAGACAATTCACCCCTCCACTTT. Residues: CAISEQGDNSPLHF.

The gene calls are TRBV23-1 and TRBJ2-7; 10 bases are a match to TRBD1. TRBV23-1 is an ORF; its function is uncertain. The CDR3 runs to 18 residues. The CDR3 DNA sequence: TGCGTCCCACACGAAATACGGACCCGGGGACAGGGGTTCTACGAGCAGTACTTC. This codes for CVPHEIRTRGQGFYEQYF.

The chain links TRBV5-1 to TRBJ2-3; 14 bases fit TRBD2. The CDR3 extends over 19 amino acids. The junction had 12 bases not matched to a gene; V was cut back by 4 bases and J by 2 bases. The germline gives CDR1 SGHRS, CDR2 YFSETQ. In DNA form, the CDR3 reads TGCGCCAGCAGCACCCGACTAGCGGGGGGGTCTATCGACACAGATACGCAGTATTTT. Translating it yields CASSTRLAGGSIDTDTQYF.

V is TRBV30 and J is TRBJ2-2, with 11 bases matching TRBD2. V shed 4 bases, J shed 0 bases, and the junction held 7 bases outside the gene matches. Germline CDR1 GTSNPN, CDR2 SVGIG (reference sequence). This CDR3 comprises 17 residues. CDR3 sequence reads: CAWTNPLAGANTGELFF. CDR3 sequence (DNA): TGTGCCTGGACGAATCCACTAGCGGGGGCGAACACCGGGGAGCTGTTTTTT.

This clone was counted once. The CDR3 DNA reads as TGTGCCAGCAGCTTAGAGTTCCGAGCGCAAGAGACCCAGTACTTC. It codes for CASSLEFRAQETQYF. This chain joins TRBV11-2 and TRBJ2-5, with no clear D. Trimming removed 0 bases from V and 2 bases from J, with 10 bases in between. The CDR3 sequence is 15 residues long. From germline, CDR1 is SGHAT and CDR2 FQNNGV. Using reference TRBV11-2 and TRBJ2-5 for the parts outside the CDR3, the full variable domain is EAGVAQSPRYKIIEKRQSVAFWCNPISGHATLYWYQQILGQGPKLLIQFQNNGVVDDSQLPKDRFSAERLKGVDSTLKIQPAKLEDSAVYLCASSLEFRAQETQYFGPGTRLLVL.

The chain employs TRBV3-1 (or the pseudogene TRBV3-2) and TRBJ2-7; 10 bases match TRBD1. Germline V lookup: CDR1 LGHDT, CDR2 YNNKEL (reference sequence). The CDR3 contains 15 residues. V was clipped by 3 bases and J by 2 bases; unmatched bases: 4. CDR3 nucleotides: TGTGCCAGCAGCCATGCAGACAGGGGGCCCTACGAGCAGTACTTC. Its protein product is CASSHADRGPYEQYF.

The chain carries TRBV7-3 and TRBJ2-2; 7 nucleotides line up with TRBD2. The CDR3 runs to 16 residues. The ends lost 7 bases at V and 1 base at J; junction bases unmatched: 9. Germline CDR1 reads SGHTA; CDR2 reads FQGTGA. In DNA form, the CDR3 reads TGTGCCAGCATTTTCGACCTAGCGGTGAACACCGGGGAGCTGTTTTTT. This translates into CASIFDLAVNTGELFF.

The CDR3 loop reads CASSQLGYGAGELFF. The CDR3 nucleotides are TGTGCCAGCAGCCAATTAGGTTACGGGGCCGGGGAGCTGTTTTTT. This sequence joins TRBV3-1 (or the pseudogene TRBV3-2) and TRBJ2-2; perhaps TRBD2 as D (5 bases). Germline lookup yields CDR1 LGHDT and CDR2 YNNKEL (reference sequence). This CDR3 is built from 15 residues. Trimming removed 2 bases at V and 6 bases at J, with 13 bases between.

The V gene is TRBV4-1, the J gene TRBJ1-2; 8 bases align to TRBD1. The germline V gene encodes CDR1 MGHRA and CDR2 YSYEKL. With V trimmed by 2 bases and J by 7 bases, 3 bases remained unmatched. The CDR3 has 13 amino acids. The CDR3 DNA sequence: TGCGCCAGCAGCCAATCAGGGGGCTTTGGCTACACCTTC. This gives the protein CASSQSGGFGYTF.